These 21 T cell receptor beta chains share one sample of origin, sequenced in a study of OX40 agonist ivuxolimab in advanced cancers. The repertoire was sequenced with immunoSEQ multiplex PCR; TCRdb's copy has only in-frame clones and lacks some. Of 55,000 to 60,000 clones detected, over 80% appear once; the ten largest clones hold under 3.5%. Sequences were derived from CD4+ or CD8+ T cells sorted from blood, sampled in a trial of the OX40 agonist ivuxolimab. These receptors all come from an adult with an advanced solid tumor such as melanoma, head and neck, liver or kidney cancer.

The gene calls are TRBV14 and TRBJ1-2, with a weak D call TRBD1 (5 bases). The germline V gene has CDR1 SGHDN and CDR2 FVKESK. Trimming cost V 0 bases and J 6 bases, with 11 bases left between them. This CDR3 has 14 residues. CDR3 residues: CASSQDDQGDGYTF. The CDR3 nucleotides are TGTGCCAGCAGCCAAGACGATCAGGGCGATGGCTACACCTTC.

The rearrangement joins TRBV15 to TRBJ1-1; no definite D call. The germline V gene encodes CDR1 LNHNV and CDR2 YYDKDF (reference sequence). V shed 7 bases and J shed 5 bases, with 11 bases lying between them. The CDR3 is 12 residues long. This CDR3 is CATIGEGTEAFF. Here the CDR3 DNA reads TGTGCCACCATCGGTGAGGGAACTGAAGCTTTCTTT. The complete variable domain, with remaining parts taken from reference TRBV15 and TRBJ1-1, reads DAMVIQNPRYQVTQFGKPVTLSCSQTLNHNVMYWYQQKSSQAPKLLFHYYDKDFNNEADTPDNFQSRRPNTSFCFLDIRSPGLGDTAMYLCATIGEGTEAFFGQGTRLTVV.

The chain joins TRBV4-1 to TRBJ2-7, with D maybe TRBD1 (5 bases). The V end was cut by 1 base, the J end by 2 bases, with 18 bases between. The CDR3 loop spans 17 amino acids. Per germline, CDR1 MGHRA and CDR2 YSYEKL. CDR3 region: CASSQGQGRSLTYEQYF. DNA for the CDR3: TGCGCCAGCAGCCAAGGGCAGGGAAGGTCCCTCACCTACGAGCAGTACTTC.

The chain recombines TRBV7-3 with TRBJ2-3; weak D call: TRBD2 (5 bases). Germline assignment: CDR1 SGHTA and CDR2 FQGTGA. V lost 4 bases, J lost 0 bases, and 11 bases lay in between. This CDR3 has 15 residues. The CDR3 nucleotides read TGTGCCAGCAGCTCGGGAATGCCTAGCACAGATACGCAGTATTTT. The encoded protein is CASSSGMPSTDTQYF.

The rearrangement links TRBV12-5 to TRBJ2-3; TRBD2 matches at 12 bases. Germline loops: CDR1 LGHNT, CDR2 FRNRAP. This CDR3 spans 16 amino acids. With V trimmed by 2 bases and J by 3 bases, 3 bases remained unmatched. DNA of the CDR3: TGTGCTAGTGGTTTGACGACTAGCGGGAGAACAGATACGCAGTATTTT. It yields the protein CASGLTTSGRTDTQYF.

J is TRBJ2-1 and V is TRBV5-4, with 9 bases identical to TRBD1. The CDR3 runs 14 residues. From germline, CDR1 is SGHNT and CDR2 YYREEE (reference sequence). J lost 12 bases, V lost 7 bases, and 14 bases had no gene match. Here the CDR3 reads CASHGETGGLRQFF. DNA of the CDR3: TGTGCCAGCCACGGCGAGACAGGGGGTTTACGGCAGTTCTTC.

V and J are TRBV11-1 and TRBJ2-5; D gene unclear. CDR3 size: 13 residues. Between the trimmed V and J ends, which lost 8 bases and 5 bases, there was a span of 15 bases. CDR1 and CDR2 from the germline V gene are SGHAT and FQDESV (reference sequence). The CDR3 region is CASRYFGQETQYF. The CDR3 DNA reads as TGTGCCAGCCGGTATTTTGGCCAGGAGACCCAGTACTTC.

V is TRBV6-5 and J is TRBJ2-7; 12 bases align to TRBD1. With V trimmed by 5 bases and J by 5 bases, 7 bases remained unmatched. The germline gives CDR1 MNHEY, CDR2 SVGAGI. CDR3 size: 15 residues. CDR3 region: CASSPSGQGADEQYF. The CDR3 coding sequence is TGTGCCAGCAGTCCCTCGGGACAGGGGGCAGACGAGCAGTACTTC.

V gene TRBV30 combines with J gene TRBJ1-6; 7 positions agree with TRBD1. V lost 4 bases to trimming and J lost 7 bases; unmatched junction nucleotides: 4. From germline, CDR1 is GTSNPN and CDR2 SVGIG (reference sequence). CDR3 length equals 13 residues. The chain's CDR3 is CAWNRGHNSPLHF. The CDR3 nucleotides read TGTGCCTGGAACAGGGGCCACAATTCACCCCTCCACTTT.

The J gene is TRBJ2-7, the V gene TRBV28; 7 bases match TRBD1. CDR3 length equals 14 residues. The V and J ends lost 8 bases and 3 bases, in that order; junction bases with no gene match: 10. Germline V gene data show CDR1 as MDHEN and CDR2 as SYDVKM. CDR3 sequence reads: CASLPGQLFYEQYF. The CDR3 DNA reads TGTGCCAGCCTTCCGGGACAGCTTTTCTACGAGCAGTACTTC.

This chain connects TRBV4-3 to TRBJ1-5; possible D gene TRBD1, 6 bases. Germline values: CDR1 LGHNA, CDR2 YSLEER. The ends were cut back, 0 bases at V and 7 bases at J, with 13 bases in the middle. There are 15 residues in the CDR3. CDR3: CASSQEFTGHQPQHF. DNA for the CDR3: TGCGCCAGCAGCCAAGAATTCACAGGGCACCAGCCCCAGCATTTT.

The chain carries TRBV6-1 and TRBJ2-3, with 13 bases matching TRBD2. The CDR3 spans 14 residues. V was pared by 6 bases and J by 11 bases, with 8 bases of the junction left unmatched. Germline-derived CDR1 and CDR2 are MNHNS and SASEGT. CDR3 in DNA: TGTGCCAGCAGGACCCAAGGACTAGCGGGAGTGCAGTATTTT. Residues: CASRTQGLAGVQYF.

This clone was seen a single time. The rearrangement uses TRBV11-3 and TRBJ2-3, with D perhaps TRBD1 or TRBD2 (5 bases each). With 5 bases removed from V and 4 bases from J, the gap between germline ends came to 13 bases. Per germline, CDR1 SGHNT and CDR2 YENEEA. The CDR3 has 14 residues. Written as DNA, the CDR3 is TGTGCCAGCAGCATGGGACGTTGGTCAGATACGCAGTATTTT. Translated, it gives CASSMGRWSDTQYF. The variable domain in full, completed from reference TRBV11-3 and TRBJ2-3, reads EAGVVQSPRYKIIEKKQPVAFWCNPISGHNTLYWYLQNLGQGPELLIRYENEEAVDDSQLPKDRFSAERLKGVDSTLKIQPAELGDSAVYLCASSMGRWSDTQYFGPGTRLTVL.

There are a few counts of this clone. The chain links TRBV2 to TRBJ1-2, with D tentatively TRBD1 (5 bases). The CDR3 has 15 amino acids. Germline lookup yields CDR1 SNHLY and CDR2 FYNNEI. The germline V and J ends were trimmed by 0 bases and 8 bases, with 16 bases remaining between them. DNA for the CDR3: TGTGCCAGCAGTGAAGCGTCGGCAGGGCTGGGAGGCTACACCTTC. Amino acids: CASSEASAGLGGYTF.

The chain combines TRBV11-2 with TRBJ2-5; D might be TRBD2 (6 bases). In germline, CDR1 is SGHAT, CDR2 FQNNGV. V lost 5 bases to trimming and J lost 1 base, with 17 bases between them. The CDR3 loop spans 16 amino acids. The CDR3 loop is CASSPRVGGSQETQYF. The CDR3 coding sequence is TGTGCCAGCAGCCCCAGGGTGGGGGGATCCCAAGAGACCCAGTACTTC.

CDR3 amino acids: CASSPSGGGVSNEQFF. The CDR3 DNA sequence: TGCGCCAGCAGCCCCTCTGGAGGGGGTGTGAGCAATGAGCAGTTCTTC. V gene TRBV4-3 combines with J gene TRBJ2-1, with D perhaps assigned TRBD1 or TRBD2 (6 bases each). The germline V and J ends were trimmed by 4 bases and 6 bases, with 19 bases remaining between them. The CDR3 spans 16 residues. The germline V gene has CDR1 LGHNA and CDR2 YSLEER.

The chain joins TRBV7-2 to TRBJ1-1; TRBD1 is a possible D gene (5 bases). Germline assignment: CDR1 SGHTA and CDR2 FQGNSA. The CDR3 covers 15 residues. V was clipped by 2 bases and J by 0 bases, with 10 bases between them. CDR3 residues: CASSLPGNMNTEAFF. In DNA form, the CDR3 reads TGTGCCAGCAGCTTACCAGGGAATATGAACACTGAAGCTTTCTTT.

DNA for the CDR3: TGTGCCAGCCTCCTTGTCAAGAACACTGAAGCTTTCTTT. Encoded protein: CASLLVKNTEAFF. This rearrangement joins TRBV11-2 to TRBJ1-1, with D unclear. The V gene lost 8 bases and the J gene lost 1 base, with 11 bases spanning the gap. The CDR3 is 13 amino acids. Germline V gene lookup returns CDR1 SGHAT and CDR2 FQNNGV.

This clone is a singleton in its sample. The chain combines TRBV5-4 with TRBJ1-2; D might be TRBD1 (5 bases). Trimming shortened V by 5 bases and J by 4 bases, and 27 bases separated the two germline ends. CDR1 and CDR2 from the germline V gene are SGHNT and YYREEE (reference sequence). The CDR3 consists of 18 residues. CDR3 sequence (DNA): TGTGCCAGCAGGACCCGCAGCTTGTATGGGGCAGGGAGCTATGGCTACACCTTC. Amino acid sequence: CASRTRSLYGAGSYGYTF.

V gene TRBV5-5 combines with J gene TRBJ2-5, with D perhaps matching TRBD1 (5 bases). This CDR3 is 13 amino acids long. Germline V CDR1 and CDR2: SGHKS, YYEKEE (reference sequence). The ends were cut back, 5 bases at V and 5 bases at J, with 13 bases in the middle. CDR3 sequence reads: CASRRQLLETQYF. As DNA, the CDR3 is TGTGCCAGCAGACGACAGCTACTGGAGACCCAGTACTTC. Looking up the rest from reference TRBV5-5 and TRBJ2-5 gives the full variable domain: DAGVTQSPTHLIKTRGQQVTLRCSPISGHKSVSWYQQVLGQGPQFIFQYYEKEERGRGNFPDRFSARQFPNYSSELNVNALLLGDSALYLCASRRQLLETQYFGPGTRLLVL.

This chain's CDR3 is CASSQKYLDTEAFF. The CDR3 nucleotides read TGCGCCAGCAGCCAGAAGTACCTAGACACTGAAGCTTTCTTT. This chain connects TRBV4-3 to TRBJ1-1; unclear D gene. The CDR3 covers 14 residues. V was cut by 3 bases and J by 3 bases, with 11 bases left in between. Germline CDR1 LGHNA, CDR2 YSLEER.